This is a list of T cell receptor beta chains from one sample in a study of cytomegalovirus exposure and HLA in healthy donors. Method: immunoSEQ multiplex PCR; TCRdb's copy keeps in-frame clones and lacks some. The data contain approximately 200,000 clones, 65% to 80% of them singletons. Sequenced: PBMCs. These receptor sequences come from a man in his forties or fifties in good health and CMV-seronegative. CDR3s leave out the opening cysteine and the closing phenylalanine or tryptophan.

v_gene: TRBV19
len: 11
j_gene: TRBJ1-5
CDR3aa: ASSWGVNQPQH

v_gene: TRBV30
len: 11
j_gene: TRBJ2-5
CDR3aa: AWSPGERETQY

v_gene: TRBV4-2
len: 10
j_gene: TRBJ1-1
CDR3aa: ASSREGTEAF

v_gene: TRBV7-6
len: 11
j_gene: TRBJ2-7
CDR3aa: ASSFTGGDEQY

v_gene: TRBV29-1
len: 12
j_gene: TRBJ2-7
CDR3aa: SVDLGTGSYEQY

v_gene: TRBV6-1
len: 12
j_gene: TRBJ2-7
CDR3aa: ASSLTQGSYEQY

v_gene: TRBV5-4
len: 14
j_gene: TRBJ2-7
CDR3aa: ASSPSGQTNNYEQY

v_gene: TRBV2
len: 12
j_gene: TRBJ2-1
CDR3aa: ASNRQGARYEQF

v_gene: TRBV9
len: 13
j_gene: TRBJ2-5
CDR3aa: ASSADRGPQETQY

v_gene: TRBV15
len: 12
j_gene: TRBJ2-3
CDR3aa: ATSKRTDTDTQY

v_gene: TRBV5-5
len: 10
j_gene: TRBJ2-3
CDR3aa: ASSSSTDTQY

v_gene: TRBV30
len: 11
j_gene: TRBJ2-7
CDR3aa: AWRAGASYEQY

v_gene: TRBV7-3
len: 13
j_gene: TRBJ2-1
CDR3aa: ASSYLAGGDNEQF

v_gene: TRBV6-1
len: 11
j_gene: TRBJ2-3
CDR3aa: ASSDRGVDTQY

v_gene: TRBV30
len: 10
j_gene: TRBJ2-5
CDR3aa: ACGTSGSIQY

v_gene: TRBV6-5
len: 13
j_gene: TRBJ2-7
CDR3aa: ASSYSAGSSYEQY

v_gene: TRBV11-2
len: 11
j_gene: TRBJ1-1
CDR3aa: ASSFVGVGEAF

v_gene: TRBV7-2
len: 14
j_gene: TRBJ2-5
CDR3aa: ASSYGLAGGGETQY

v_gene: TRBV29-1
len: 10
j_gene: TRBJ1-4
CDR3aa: SVQGASEKLF

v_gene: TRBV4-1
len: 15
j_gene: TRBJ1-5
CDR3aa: ASSQVQGARDNQPQH

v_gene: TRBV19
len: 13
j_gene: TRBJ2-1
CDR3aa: ASSIQGHRYNEQF

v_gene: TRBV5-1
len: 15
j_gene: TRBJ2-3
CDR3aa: ASSLEMAGGRTDTQY